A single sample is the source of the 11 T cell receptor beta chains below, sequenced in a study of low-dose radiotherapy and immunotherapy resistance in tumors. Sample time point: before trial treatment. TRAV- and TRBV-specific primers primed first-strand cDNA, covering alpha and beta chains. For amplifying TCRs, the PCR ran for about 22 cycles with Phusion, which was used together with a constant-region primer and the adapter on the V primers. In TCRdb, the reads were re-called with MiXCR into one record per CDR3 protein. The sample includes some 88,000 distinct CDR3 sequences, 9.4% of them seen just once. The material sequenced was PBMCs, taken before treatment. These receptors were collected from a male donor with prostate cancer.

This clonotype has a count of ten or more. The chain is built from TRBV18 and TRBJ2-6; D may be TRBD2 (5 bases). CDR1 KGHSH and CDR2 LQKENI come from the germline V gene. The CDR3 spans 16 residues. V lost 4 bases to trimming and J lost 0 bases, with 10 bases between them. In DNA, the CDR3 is TGTGCCAGCTCACTCGAGGGAAACTCTGGGGCCAACGTCCTGACTTTC. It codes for CASSLEGNSGANVLTF. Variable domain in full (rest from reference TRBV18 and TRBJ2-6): NAGVMQNPRHLVRRRGQEARLRCSPMKGHSHVYWYRQLPEEGLKFMVYLQKENIIDESGMPKERFSAEFPKEGPSILRIQQVVRGDSAAYFCASSLEGNSGANVLTFGAGSRLTVL.

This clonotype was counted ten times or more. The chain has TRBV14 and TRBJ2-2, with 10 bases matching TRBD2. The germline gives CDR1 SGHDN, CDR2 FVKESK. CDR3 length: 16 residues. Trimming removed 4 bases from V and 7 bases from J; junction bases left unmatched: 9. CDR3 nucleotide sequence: TGTGCCAGCAGCCGCGTAGCGGGAGGACTCGGCGGGGAGCTGTTTTTT. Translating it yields CASSRVAGGLGGELFF.

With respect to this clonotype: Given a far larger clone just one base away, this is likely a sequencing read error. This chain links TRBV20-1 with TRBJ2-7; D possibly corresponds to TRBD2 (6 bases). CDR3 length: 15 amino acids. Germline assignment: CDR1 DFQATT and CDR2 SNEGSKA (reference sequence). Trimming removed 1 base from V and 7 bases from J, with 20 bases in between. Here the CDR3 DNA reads TGCAGTGCTAGAGTGGGACCCGCGGGGCACAATGAGCAGTACTTC. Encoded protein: CSARVGPAGHNEQYF.

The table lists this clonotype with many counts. DNA of the CDR3: TGTGCCTGGAGTAGTACGGGGCAACACAATGAGCAGTTCTTC. The encoded protein is CAWSSTGQHNEQFF. The rearrangement joins TRBV30 to TRBJ2-1; perhaps D is TRBD1 or TRBD2 (5 bases each). Germline loops: CDR1 GTSNPN, CDR2 SVGIG (reference sequence). This CDR3 is built from 14 residues. V was trimmed by 2 bases and J by 5 bases, leaving 13 bases between them.

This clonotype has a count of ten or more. The CDR3 DNA follows: TGTGCCAGCAGTGAAGTGTCCACCGGGGAGCTGTTTTTT. It codes for CASSEVSTGELFF. The chain employs TRBV6-1 and TRBJ2-2; D not resolved. The CDR3 loop spans 13 amino acids. Germline lookup yields CDR1 MNHNS and CDR2 SASEGT. V shed 1 base and J shed 4 bases, with 4 bases lying between them.

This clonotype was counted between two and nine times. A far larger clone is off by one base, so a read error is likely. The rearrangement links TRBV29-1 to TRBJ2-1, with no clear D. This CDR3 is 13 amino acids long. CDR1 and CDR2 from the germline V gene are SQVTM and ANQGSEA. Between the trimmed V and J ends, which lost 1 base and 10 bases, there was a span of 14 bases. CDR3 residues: CSVEVVDRNEQFF. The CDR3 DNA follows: TGCAGCGTTGAAGTGGTTGACCGGAACGAGCAGTTCTTC.

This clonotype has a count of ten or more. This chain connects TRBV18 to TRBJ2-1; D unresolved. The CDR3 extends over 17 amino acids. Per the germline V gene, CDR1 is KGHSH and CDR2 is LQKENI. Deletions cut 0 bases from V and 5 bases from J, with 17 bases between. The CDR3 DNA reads TGTGCCAGCTCACCACCTCTGATATTAGGAAAACACAATGAGCAGTTCTTC. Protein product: CASSPPLILGKHNEQFF. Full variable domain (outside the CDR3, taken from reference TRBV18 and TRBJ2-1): NAGVMQNPRHLVRRRGQEARLRCSPMKGHSHVYWYRQLPEEGLKFMVYLQKENIIDESGMPKERFSAEFPKEGPSILRIQQVVRGDSAAYFCASSPPLILGKHNEQFFGPGTRLTVL.

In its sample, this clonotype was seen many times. This CDR3 reads CASSLRQGNEQFF. The CDR3 nucleotides read TGTGCCAGCAGTTTGAGACAGGGGAATGAGCAGTTCTTC. The chain employs TRBV27 and TRBJ2-1; 8 bases match TRBD1. The CDR3 runs to 13 residues. Losses at the gene ends were 3 bases for V and 7 bases for J; bases not matched to a gene: 2. Germline V gives CDR1 MNHEY, CDR2 SMNVEV (reference sequence).

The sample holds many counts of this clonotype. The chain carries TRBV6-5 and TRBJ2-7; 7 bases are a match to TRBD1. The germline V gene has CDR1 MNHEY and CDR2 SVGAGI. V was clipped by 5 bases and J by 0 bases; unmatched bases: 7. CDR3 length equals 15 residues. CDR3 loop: CASSQSGTASYEQYF. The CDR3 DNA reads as TGTGCCAGCAGTCAGTCCGGGACAGCCTCCTACGAGCAGTACTTC.

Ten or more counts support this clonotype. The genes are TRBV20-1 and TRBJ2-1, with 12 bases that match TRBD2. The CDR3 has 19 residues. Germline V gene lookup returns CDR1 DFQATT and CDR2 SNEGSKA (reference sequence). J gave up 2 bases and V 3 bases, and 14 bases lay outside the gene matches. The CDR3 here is CSASLRLAGGPRTYNEQFF. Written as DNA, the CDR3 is TGCAGTGCTAGCCTTCGGCTAGCGGGAGGGCCAAGGACCTACAATGAGCAGTTCTTC.

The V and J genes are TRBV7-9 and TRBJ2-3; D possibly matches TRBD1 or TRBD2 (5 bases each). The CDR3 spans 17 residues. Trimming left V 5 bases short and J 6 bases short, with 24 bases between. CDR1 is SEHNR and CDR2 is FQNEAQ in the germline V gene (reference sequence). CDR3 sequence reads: CASSHSPGPLKQDTQYF. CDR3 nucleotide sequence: TGTGCCAGCAGCCACAGCCCGGGACCCCTAAAGCAGGATACGCAGTATTTT.